The 17 T cell receptor beta chains below all came from one sample that was sequenced in a study of CD8+ T cells in alopecia areata. Extraction of RNA preceded its reverse transcription into cDNA, which served as the sequencing template. Profiling relied on immunoSEQ multiplex PCR, and the TCRdb table lists in-frame clones only, not all of them. The sample has under 350,000 clones; 58% are singletons. Treatment meaning: oral pan-JAK inhibitor, 5-10 mg twice daily. Here the sequenced sample was CD4+ T cells sorted from blood, taken at week 24, from a patient treated with tofacitinib. The receptors were sampled from a human donor with alopecia areata.

The chain combines TRBV30 with TRBJ1-4; D is possibly TRBD1 (5 bases). The germline gives CDR1 GTSNPN, CDR2 SVGIG (reference sequence). Trimming left V 5 bases short and J 1 base short, with 8 bases between. This CDR3 is 13 amino acids long. The CDR3 sequence: CAWRRETNEKLFF. DNA of the CDR3: TGTGCCTGGCGCAGGGAAACTAATGAAAAACTGTTTTTT.

The chain has TRBV4-2 and TRBJ2-5; 11 bases match TRBD2. CDR1 and CDR2 (germline): LGHNA, YNFKEQ. J lost 2 bases, V lost 3 bases, and 5 bases had no gene match. This CDR3 has 16 amino acids. CDR3 residues: CASSQIGLAGQETQYF. CDR3 nucleotide sequence: TGTGCCAGCAGCCAGATAGGACTAGCGGGTCAAGAGACCCAGTACTTC.

Only one count was recorded for this clone. This chain links TRBV2 with TRBJ2-1, with D maybe TRBD2 (6 bases). The germline V and J ends were trimmed by 11 bases and 2 bases, with 16 bases remaining between them. The CDR3 is 14 residues long. Germline lookup yields CDR1 SNHLY and CDR2 FYNNEI. The CDR3 loop reads CAHRGTLTYNEQFF. The CDR3 bases are TGTGCCCACCGTGGGACTCTGACCTACAATGAGCAGTTCTTC.

The rearrangement uses TRBV6-5 and TRBJ2-2; D remains unclear. V gave up 4 bases and J gave up 4 bases, with 7 bases separating them. Germline CDR1 MNHEY, CDR2 SVGAGI. The CDR3 is 13 amino acids. CDR3 sequence (DNA): TGTGCCAGCAGTTGGTGGCTCACCGGGGAGCTGTTTTTT. This codes for CASSWWLTGELFF.

The rearrangement uses TRBV5-1 and TRBJ2-4, with 12 bases identical to TRBD1. Trimming took 3 bases from V and 8 from J; bases not matched to a gene: 12. Germline V gives CDR1 SGHRS, CDR2 YFSETQ. The CDR3 has 17 residues. This CDR3 reads CASSWTPGQGAADIQYF. The CDR3 bases are TGCGCCAGCAGCTGGACACCGGGACAGGGGGCGGCCGACATTCAGTACTTC.

The genes are TRBV29-1 and TRBJ2-5, with D possibly TRBD2 on 5 matching bases. Germline CDR1 reads SQVTM; CDR2 reads ANQGSEA. Trimming left V 7 bases short and J 4 bases short, with 16 bases between. The CDR3 consists of 13 residues. Here the CDR3 DNA reads TGCAGCGCCCGGCGATCGGCGGGAGAGACCCAGTACTTC. The encoded protein is CSARRSAGETQYF.

The chain joins TRBV5-4 to TRBJ2-5; D is perhaps TRBD1 or TRBD2 (5 bases each). From germline, CDR1 is SGHNT and CDR2 YYREEE (reference sequence). The CDR3 runs 12 residues. Trimming took 4 bases from V and 7 from J, leaving 11 bases between them. The CDR3 reads CASSIGTGTQYF. CDR3 bases: TGTGCCAGCAGCATCGGGACGGGGACCCAGTACTTC.

The chain joins TRBV5-4 to TRBJ1-2; D is ambiguous. This CDR3 comprises 14 residues. V was trimmed by 3 bases and J by 7 bases, leaving 16 bases between them. The germline gives CDR1 SGHNT, CDR2 YYREEE (reference sequence). CDR3 bases: TGTGCCAGCAGCTCCCTAGCCCCGTCCAGTGGCTACACCTTC. It codes for CASSSLAPSSGYTF.

In this sample, this clone turned up a few times. The chain combines TRBV29-1 with TRBJ2-7; perhaps TRBD2 as D (5 bases). Germline CDR1 reads SQVTM; CDR2 reads ANQGSEA. V lost 7 bases to trimming and J lost 7 bases, with 11 bases between them. This CDR3 comprises 10 residues. The chain's CDR3 is CSARGSEQYF. The CDR3 DNA follows: TGCAGCGCCCGCGGGTCTGAGCAGTACTTC.

The gene calls are TRBV6-6 and TRBJ1-1; D call uncertain. V lost 10 bases and J lost 0, with 12 bases in between. The CDR3 has 13 amino acids. The germline V gene encodes CDR1 MNHNY and CDR2 SVGAGI (reference sequence). CDR3 DNA sequence: TGTGCCACCCTCGGGCAACTGAACACTGAAGCTTTCTTT. It encodes CATLGQLNTEAFF.

The gene calls are TRBV30 and TRBJ1-5, with D hard to call. V was shortened by 2 bases and J by 2 bases, with 10 bases between the two germline ends. The CDR3 sequence is 14 residues long. Germline V gene data show CDR1 as GTSNPN and CDR2 as SVGIG (reference sequence). The CDR3 reads CAWSSVNGNQPQHF. CDR3 in DNA: TGTGCCTGGAGTTCGGTTAATGGCAATCAGCCCCAGCATTTT. Drawing the rest from reference TRBV30 and TRBJ1-5, the complete variable domain is SQTIHQWPATLVQPVGSPLSLECTVEGTSNPNLYWYRQAAGRGLQLLFYSVGIGQISSEVPQNLSASRPQDRQFILSSKKLLLSDSGFYLCAWSSVNGNQPQHFGDGTRLSIL.

The chain joins TRBV27 to TRBJ2-1; either TRBD1 or TRBD2 may supply D (5 bases each). The CDR3 is made up of 13 amino acids. V lost 10 bases, J lost 10 bases, and 20 bases lay in between. Germline CDR1 MNHEY, CDR2 SMNVEV (reference sequence). CDR3 sequence: CATRDANSREQFF. CDR3 DNA: TGTGCCACCAGGGACGCCAACTCCCGCGAGCAGTTCTTC.

The chain links TRBV5-1 to TRBJ2-5; 9 positions match TRBD2. The J segment lost 4 bases and the V segment lost 0 bases, leaving 10 bases of the junction unmatched. The germline V gene has CDR1 SGHRS and CDR2 YFSETQ. The CDR3 has 17 residues. The CDR3 nucleotides are TGCGCCAGCAGCTTGGTCCGGTCTAGCGGGGAGGGAGAGACCCAGTACTTC. It translates to CASSLVRSSGEGETQYF.

The V gene is TRBV5-1, the J gene TRBJ1-2, with 10 bases lining up with TRBD1. This CDR3 spans 16 amino acids. Unmatched junction bases numbered 8, after V lost 4 bases and J lost 2 bases. Germline loops: CDR1 SGHRS, CDR2 YFSETQ. CDR3 nucleotides: TGCGCCAGCAGCCCGGTCCCGGGACAGGGGAACTATGGCTACACCTTC. Translation gives CASSPVPGQGNYGYTF.

This clone showed up just a few times. The chain employs TRBV7-2 and TRBJ2-1, with 12 bases identical to TRBD1. V was clipped by 2 bases and J by 7 bases; unmatched bases: 6. The CDR3 is made up of 16 amino acids. Germline V gene lookup returns CDR1 SGHTA and CDR2 FQGNSA. The chain's CDR3 is CASSLRDRGLRNEQFF. The CDR3 nucleotides read TGTGCCAGCAGCTTACGGGACAGGGGGCTAAGAAATGAGCAGTTCTTC.

The chain employs TRBV18 and TRBJ1-2; 7 bases align to TRBD1. The CDR3 length is 14 residues. CDR1 and CDR2 from the germline V gene are KGHSH and LQKENI. Trimming took 4 bases from V and 8 from J; bases not matched to a gene: 10. Here the CDR3 reads CASSLTGVQMGYTF. CDR3 bases: TGTGCCAGCTCACTTACAGGGGTCCAGATGGGCTACACCTTC.

This chain links TRBV27 with TRBJ1-2; tentative D call: TRBD1 (5 bases). Germline V gene sequence: CDR1 MNHEY, CDR2 SMNVEV (reference sequence). The length of the CDR3 is 15 residues. V lost 7 bases, J lost 2 bases, and 17 bases lay in between. DNA of the CDR3: TGTGCCAGCACCGTTTTGCCGGCAGGGAACTATGGCTACACCTTC. Its protein is CASTVLPAGNYGYTF.